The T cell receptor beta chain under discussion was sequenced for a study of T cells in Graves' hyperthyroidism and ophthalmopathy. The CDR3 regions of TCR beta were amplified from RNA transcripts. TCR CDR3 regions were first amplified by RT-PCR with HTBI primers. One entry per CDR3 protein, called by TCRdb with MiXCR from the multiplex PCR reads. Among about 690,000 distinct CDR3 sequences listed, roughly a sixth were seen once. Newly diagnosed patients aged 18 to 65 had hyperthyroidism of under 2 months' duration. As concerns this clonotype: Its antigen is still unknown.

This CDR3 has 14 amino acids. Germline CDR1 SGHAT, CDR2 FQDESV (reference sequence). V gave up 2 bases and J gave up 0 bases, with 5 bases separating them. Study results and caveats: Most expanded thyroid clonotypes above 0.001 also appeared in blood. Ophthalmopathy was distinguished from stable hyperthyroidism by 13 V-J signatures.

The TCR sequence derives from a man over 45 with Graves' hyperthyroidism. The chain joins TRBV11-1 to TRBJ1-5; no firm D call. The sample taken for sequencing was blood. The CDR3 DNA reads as TGTGCCAGCAGCTTAAGACCTAGCAATCAGCCCCAGCATTTT. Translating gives CASSLRPSNQPQHF.